A single sample is the source of the 26 T cell receptor beta chains below, sequenced in a study of radiation and T cells in renal cell carcinoma. As for time point: baseline pretreatment blood. Treatment indicated: 15 Gy SBRT to primary tumor, nephrectomy 4 weeks later. Repertoires were generated with immunoSEQ multiplex PCR, while TCRdb's copy carries only in-frame clones and drops some. The sample carries 130,000 or so clones, 70% to 90% recorded once. Material: blood, obtained from a patient whose treatment included radiotherapy and nephrectomy. The receptors derive from a woman aged 45-59 years with renal cell carcinoma.

This chain joins TRBV5-1 and TRBJ2-4; 7 bases are a match to TRBD1. The junction had 10 bases not matched to a gene; V was cut back by 7 bases and J by 0 bases. The CDR3 sequence is 16 residues long. Germline V gives CDR1 SGHRS, CDR2 YFSETQ. The CDR3 is CASGEGQMIAKNIQYF. CDR3 DNA: TGCGCCAGCGGAGAGGGACAGATGATAGCCAAAAACATTCAGTACTTC.

This clone was seen a handful of times. The gene calls are TRBV7-9 and TRBJ2-5, with 9 positions matching TRBD1. Trimming took 5 bases from V and 4 from J; bases not matched to a gene: 5. There are 14 residues in the CDR3. Per the germline V gene, CDR1 is SEHNR and CDR2 is FQNEAQ (reference sequence). DNA for the CDR3: TGTGCCAGCAGCCCCGGGACAGGGATAGAGACCCAGTACTTC. Its translation is CASSPGTGIETQYF. Using reference TRBV7-9 and TRBJ2-5 for the parts outside the CDR3, the full variable domain is DTGVSQNPRHKITKRGQNVTFRCDPISEHNRLYWYRQTLGQGPEFLTYFQNEAQLEKSRLLSDRFSAERPKGSFSTLEIQRTEQGDSAMYLCASSPGTGIETQYFGPGTRLLVL.

The rearrangement joins TRBV10-1 to TRBJ1-4; possibly TRBD1 for D (5 bases). Germline V gene data show CDR1 as WNHNN and CDR2 as SYGVQD (reference sequence). Trimming removed 8 bases from V and 10 bases from J, with 26 bases in between. The CDR3 length is 16 residues. The CDR3 coding sequence is TGCGCCAGCCATTGGGGGAAGCGGGCCCCTCTTGTAAAACTGTTTTTT. It specifies CASHWGKRAPLVKLFF.

This clone was recorded a few times. J is TRBJ2-5 and V is TRBV6-5, with TRBD2 as a possible D gene (7 bases). The CDR3 totals 14 residues. Germline CDR1 is MNHEY and CDR2 is SVGAGI. V lost 5 bases, J lost 4 bases, and 14 bases lay in between. CDR3 loop: CASSLGAGVETQYF. Here the CDR3 DNA reads TGTGCCAGCAGTCTGGGGGCGGGAGTAGAGACCCAGTACTTC.

The V and J genes are TRBV29-1 and TRBJ1-2; 9 bases map to TRBD1. The CDR3 covers 13 residues. V was clipped by 7 bases and J by 8 bases; unmatched bases: 11. Looked up from germline, CDR1 is SQVTM and CDR2 is ANQGSEA. The CDR3 sequence is CSGKDRGLEGYTF. In DNA, the CDR3 is TGCAGCGGAAAGGACAGGGGCCTGGAAGGCTACACCTTC.

This chain links TRBV6-1 with TRBJ2-7; TRBD1 matches at 8 bases. Per the germline V gene, CDR1 is MNHNS and CDR2 is SASEGT. This CDR3 has 13 amino acids. J was trimmed by 6 bases and V by 6 bases; bases with no gene match: 7. The CDR3 loop reads CASRTRTGREQYF. CDR3 DNA sequence: TGTGCCAGCAGGACCAGGACAGGGCGCGAGCAGTACTTC.

In this sample, this clone turned up a few times. This specimen includes other DNA sequences encoding the same CDR3. The J gene is TRBJ1-5, the V gene TRBV30; the D is unclear. The germline V gene has CDR1 GTSNPN and CDR2 SVGIG (reference sequence). V lost 3 bases to trimming and J lost 2 bases, with 8 bases between them. This CDR3 region has 13 residues. The CDR3 bases are TGTGCCTGGAGCCCCGGCGGCAATCAGCCCCAGCATTTT. The encoded protein is CAWSPGGNQPQHF. Combining the CDR3 with reference TRBV30 and TRBJ1-5 gives the whole variable domain SQTIHQWPATLVQPVGSPLSLECTVEGTSNPNLYWYRQAAGRGLQLLFYSVGIGQISSEVPQNLSASRPQDRQFILSSKKLLLSDSGFYLCAWSPGGNQPQHFGDGTRLSIL.

CDR3 sequence (DNA): TGCGCCAGCACACCTCCGACAGGGCCCGCCTACGAGCAGTACTTC. Translating gives CASTPPTGPAYEQYF. The V call is TRBV5-1, the J call TRBJ2-7, with TRBD1 identical over 7 bases. CDR3 size: 15 residues. Germline CDR1 and CDR2: SGHRS and YFSETQ. Unmatched junction bases numbered 11, after V lost 6 bases and J lost 2 bases.

CDR3: CASSGGGIVDTQYF. The CDR3 coding sequence is TGTGCCAGCAGTGGGGGCGGGATCGTAGATACGCAGTATTTT. The genes are TRBV2 and TRBJ2-3; possibly TRBD2 for D (6 bases). V gave up 4 bases and J gave up 5 bases, with 13 bases separating them. CDR3 length: 14 amino acids. Per the germline V gene, CDR1 is SNHLY and CDR2 is FYNNEI.

This clone appeared a single time. The rearrangement joins TRBV27 to TRBJ2-2; D gene uncertain. The V gene lost 2 bases and the J gene lost 1 base, with 5 bases spanning the gap. CDR1 MNHEY and CDR2 SMNVEV come from the germline V gene (reference sequence). The CDR3 runs 14 residues. CDR3 sequence reads: CASSLIGNTGELFF. In nucleotides, the CDR3 is TGTGCCAGCAGTTTAATAGGGAACACCGGGGAGCTGTTTTTT.

The chain carries TRBV7-6 and TRBJ2-2; 8 bases are shared with TRBD2. The germline gives CDR1 SGHVS, CDR2 FNYEAQ. The CDR3 contains 16 residues. V trimming: 5 bases; J trimming: 0 bases; junction bases outside the gene matches: 5. DNA of the CDR3: TGTGCCAGCAGCACAACTAGCGGAGCGAACACCGGGGAGCTGTTTTTT. This codes for CASSTTSGANTGELFF.

This chain connects TRBV15 to TRBJ2-6, with D unclear. This CDR3 has 15 amino acids. V shed 0 bases and J shed 3 bases, with 6 bases lying between them. CDR1 and CDR2 from the germline V gene are LNHNV and YYDKDF (reference sequence). The CDR3 DNA follows: TGTGCCACCAGCAGAGACGATCGTGGGGCCAACGTCCTGACTTTC. As protein: CATSRDDRGANVLTF. Drawing the rest from reference TRBV15 and TRBJ2-6, the complete variable domain is DAMVIQNPRYQVTQFGKPVTLSCSQTLNHNVMYWYQQKSSQAPKLLFHYYDKDFNNEADTPDNFQSRRPNTSFCFLDIRSPGLGDTAMYLCATSRDDRGANVLTFGAGSRLTVL.

This chain joins TRBV6-6 and TRBJ2-7; 8 nucleotides align to TRBD1. V gave up 8 bases and J gave up 3 bases; unmatched junction bases: 3. There are 12 residues in the CDR3. Germline loops: CDR1 MNHNY, CDR2 SVGAGI (reference sequence). Here the CDR3 reads CASLDRGYEQYF. CDR3 in DNA: TGTGCCAGCCTCGACAGGGGCTACGAGCAGTACTTC.

The chain joins TRBV7-9 to TRBJ2-7, with 10 nucleotides matching TRBD1. Germline CDR1 reads SEHNR; CDR2 reads FQNEAQ (reference sequence). This CDR3 region has 14 residues. The V gene end was trimmed by 4 bases and the J gene end by 5 bases; junction bases not matched to a gene: 5. CDR3 coding DNA: TGTGCCAGCAGCTCGGGACAGGGGACCCACGAGCAGTACTTC. Its protein is CASSSGQGTHEQYF.

This clone was recorded a few times. The CDR3, as DNA: TGTGCCAGCAGCTTAGAACAGGCGGGGGGCTACACCTTC. The encoded protein is CASSLEQAGGYTF. The chain uses TRBV11-2 and TRBJ1-2; D may be TRBD1 (5 bases). The CDR3 is 13 amino acids. Trimming pared 0 bases from V and 8 bases from J, leaving 10 bases between. The germline V gene encodes CDR1 SGHAT and CDR2 FQNNGV. The whole variable domain, remainder taken from reference TRBV11-2 and TRBJ1-2, is EAGVAQSPRYKIIEKRQSVAFWCNPISGHATLYWYQQILGQGPKLLIQFQNNGVVDDSQLPKDRFSAERLKGVDSTLKIQPAKLEDSAVYLCASSLEQAGGYTFGSGTRLTVV.

The chain combines TRBV7-9 with TRBJ1-1; 8 bases are a match to TRBD1. Germline loops: CDR1 SEHNR, CDR2 FQNEAQ (reference sequence). Unmatched junction bases numbered 7, after V lost 7 bases and J lost 6 bases. CDR3 length: 13 residues. The CDR3 spells CASTPDRVAEAFF. CDR3 DNA sequence: TGTGCCAGCACCCCGGACAGGGTAGCTGAAGCTTTCTTT.

Comments on this clone: Other DNA variants within this sample encode the same CDR3. The genes are TRBV7-2 and TRBJ2-3; D uncertain. Germline CDR1 reads SGHTA; CDR2 reads FQGNSA. This CDR3 spans 11 amino acids. Trimming removed 5 bases at V and 3 bases at J, with 3 bases between. As DNA, the CDR3 is TGTGCCAGCAGCCCAACAGATACGCAGTATTTT. Translated, it gives CASSPTDTQYF.

The chain combines TRBV19 with TRBJ2-7; tentatively, D is TRBD1 (6 bases). The CDR3 spans 15 residues. Trimming cost V 5 bases and J 0 bases, with 14 bases left between them. Germline V gene lookup returns CDR1 LNHDA and CDR2 SQIVND (reference sequence). The CDR3 bases are TGTGCCAGTAGTCTTTCTCGGGACAACTCCTACGAGCAGTACTTC. This sequence encodes CASSLSRDNSYEQYF.

This clone was detected once. V gene TRBV7-2 combines with J gene TRBJ2-3; 7 bases agree with TRBD2. The junction had 4 bases not matched to a gene; V was cut back by 1 base and J by 0 bases. The germline gives CDR1 SGHTA, CDR2 FQGNSA. This CDR3 is built from 16 residues. CDR3: CASSLVGRGSTDTQYF. In DNA, the CDR3 is TGTGCCAGCAGCTTAGTAGGGCGGGGGAGCACAGATACGCAGTATTTT.

V and J are TRBV9 and TRBJ2-5, with unresolved D. Germline V CDR1 and CDR2: SGDLS, YYNGEE. V shed 3 bases and J shed 2 bases, with 8 bases lying between them. The CDR3 has 13 amino acids. CDR3 region: CASSAWDQETQYF. The DNA of the CDR3 is TGTGCCAGCAGCGCGTGGGATCAAGAGACCCAGTACTTC.

The rearrangement joins TRBV6-5 to TRBJ2-5; perhaps TRBD2 as D (5 bases). The CDR3 contains 15 residues. Germline-derived CDR1 and CDR2 are MNHEY and SVGAGI. Trimming removed 4 bases at V and 4 bases at J, with 16 bases between. This chain's CDR3 is CASSSPVEARETQYF. CDR3 sequence (DNA): TGTGCCAGCAGTTCTCCCGTGGAGGCTAGAGAGACCCAGTACTTC.

This clone showed up just once. The chain joins TRBV5-4 to TRBJ2-7; 8 nucleotides align to TRBD1. Per germline, CDR1 SGHNT and CDR2 YYREEE (reference sequence). This CDR3 comprises 15 residues. With V trimmed by 4 bases and J by 4 bases, 10 bases remained unmatched. CDR3 loop: CASSPRAGGNYEQYF. Here the CDR3 DNA reads TGTGCCAGCAGCCCTAGGGCAGGGGGCAATTACGAGCAGTACTTC. The complete variable domain, with remaining parts taken from reference TRBV5-4 and TRBJ2-7, reads ETGVTQSPTHLIKTRGQQVTLRCSSQSGHNTVSWYQQALGQGPQFIFQYYREEENGRGNFPPRFSGLQFPNYSSELNVNALELDDSALYLCASSPRAGGNYEQYFGPGTRLTVT.

The chain joins TRBV7-2 to TRBJ2-1; 15 bases fit TRBD2. The length of the CDR3 is 14 residues. CDR1 and CDR2 (germline): SGHTA, FQGNSA. V trimming: 4 bases; J trimming: 9 bases; junction bases outside the gene matches: 1. In DNA form, the CDR3 reads TGTGCCAGCAGCTCGGGACTAGCGGGAGGTGAGCAGTTCTTC. Amino acid sequence: CASSSGLAGGEQFF.

The chain couples TRBV19 to TRBJ2-7; the D call may be TRBD1 or TRBD2 (6 bases each). V gave up 0 bases and J gave up 6 bases, with 12 bases separating them. The length of the CDR3 is 14 residues. Germline CDR1 LNHDA, CDR2 SQIVND (reference sequence). The CDR3 sequence is CASSIDGKGGEQYF. The CDR3 DNA sequence: TGTGCCAGTAGTATAGATGGAAAGGGGGGCGAGCAGTACTTC.

The genes are TRBV7-2 and TRBJ2-7; D is perhaps TRBD1 (6 bases). The CDR3 extends over 17 amino acids. The germline V gene has CDR1 SGHTA and CDR2 FQGNSA. Trimming shortened V by 1 base and J by 5 bases, and 21 bases separated the two germline ends. The CDR3 nucleotides read TGTGCCAGCAGCTTAGAGGGCAGGGGATCCCCCCGGGACGAGCAGTACTTC. As protein: CASSLEGRGSPRDEQYF.

V usage is TRBV6-1 and J usage is TRBJ2-7; TRBD1 matches at 7 bases. The germline V gene has CDR1 MNHNS and CDR2 SASEGT. This CDR3 contains 15 residues. The V segment lost 6 bases and the J segment 2 bases; nucleotides outside the gene matches: 10. This CDR3 reads CASSQNYGTAYEQYF. The DNA of the CDR3 is TGTGCCAGCAGCCAGAATTACGGGACAGCCTACGAGCAGTACTTC.